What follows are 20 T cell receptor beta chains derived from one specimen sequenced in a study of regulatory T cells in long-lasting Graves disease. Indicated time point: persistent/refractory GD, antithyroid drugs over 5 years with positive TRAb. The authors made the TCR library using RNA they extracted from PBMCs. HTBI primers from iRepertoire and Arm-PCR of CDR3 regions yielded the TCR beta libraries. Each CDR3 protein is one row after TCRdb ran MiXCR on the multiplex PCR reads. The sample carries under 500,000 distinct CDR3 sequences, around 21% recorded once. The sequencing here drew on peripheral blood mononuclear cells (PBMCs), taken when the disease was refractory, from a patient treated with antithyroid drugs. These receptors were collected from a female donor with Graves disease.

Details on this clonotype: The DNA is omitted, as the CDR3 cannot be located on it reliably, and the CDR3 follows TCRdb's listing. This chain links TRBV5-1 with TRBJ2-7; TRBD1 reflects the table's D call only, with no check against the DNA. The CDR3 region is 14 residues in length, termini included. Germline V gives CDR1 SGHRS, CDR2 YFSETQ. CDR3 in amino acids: CASSLVGQGTTLDF.

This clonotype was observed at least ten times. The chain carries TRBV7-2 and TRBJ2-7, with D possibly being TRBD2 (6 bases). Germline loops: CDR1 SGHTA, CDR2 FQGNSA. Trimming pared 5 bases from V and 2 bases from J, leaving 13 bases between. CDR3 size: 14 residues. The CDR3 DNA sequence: TGTGCCAGCAGCCCAAGTCGGGGGACCTACGAGCAGTACTTC. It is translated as CASSPSRGTYEQYF. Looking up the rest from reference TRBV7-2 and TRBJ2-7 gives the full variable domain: GAGVSQSPSNKVTEKGKDVELRCDPISGHTALYWYRQSLGQGLEFLIYFQGNSAPDKSGLPSDRFSAERTGGSVSTLTIQRTQQEDSAVYLCASSPSRGTYEQYFGPGTRLTVT.

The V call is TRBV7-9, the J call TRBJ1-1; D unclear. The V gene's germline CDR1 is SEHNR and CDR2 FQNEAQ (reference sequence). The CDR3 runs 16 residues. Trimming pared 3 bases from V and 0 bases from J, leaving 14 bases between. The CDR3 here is CASSFIGALLNTEAFF. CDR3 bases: TGTGCCAGCAGCTTTATTGGCGCACTTTTGAACACTGAAGCTTTCTTT. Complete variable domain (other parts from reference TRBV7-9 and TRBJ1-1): DTGVSQNPRHKITKRGQNVTFRCDPISEHNRLYWYRQTLGQGPEFLTYFQNEAQLEKSRLLSDRFSAERPKGSFSTLEIQRTEQGDSAMYLCASSFIGALLNTEAFFGQGTRLTVV.

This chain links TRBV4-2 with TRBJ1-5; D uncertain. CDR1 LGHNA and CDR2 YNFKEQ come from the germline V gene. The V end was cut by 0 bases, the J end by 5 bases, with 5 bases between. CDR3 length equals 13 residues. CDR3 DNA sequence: TGTGCCAGCAGCCAAGATTGGGATCAGCCCCAGCATTTT. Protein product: CASSQDWDQPQHF.

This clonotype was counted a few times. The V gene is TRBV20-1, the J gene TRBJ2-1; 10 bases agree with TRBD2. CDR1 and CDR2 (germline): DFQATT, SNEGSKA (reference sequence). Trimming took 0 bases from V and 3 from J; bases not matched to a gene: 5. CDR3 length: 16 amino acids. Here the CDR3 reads CSARDPSGSLYNEQFF. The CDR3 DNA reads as TGCAGTGCTAGAGATCCTAGCGGGAGCCTCTACAATGAGCAGTTCTTC.

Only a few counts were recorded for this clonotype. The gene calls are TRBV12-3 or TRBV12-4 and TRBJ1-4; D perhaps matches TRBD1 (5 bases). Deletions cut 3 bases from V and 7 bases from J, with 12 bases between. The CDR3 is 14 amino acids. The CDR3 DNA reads TGTGCCAGCAGTTTCCCAGGGAGTCCTGAAAAACTGTTTTTT. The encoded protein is CASSFPGSPEKLFF.

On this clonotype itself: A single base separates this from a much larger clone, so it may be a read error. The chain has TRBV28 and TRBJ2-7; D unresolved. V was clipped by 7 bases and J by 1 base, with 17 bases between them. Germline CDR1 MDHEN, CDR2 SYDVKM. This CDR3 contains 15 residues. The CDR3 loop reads CASTPLTRSSYEQYF. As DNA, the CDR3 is TGTGCCAGCACCCCGTTGACACGGTCTTCCTACGAGCAGTACTTC.

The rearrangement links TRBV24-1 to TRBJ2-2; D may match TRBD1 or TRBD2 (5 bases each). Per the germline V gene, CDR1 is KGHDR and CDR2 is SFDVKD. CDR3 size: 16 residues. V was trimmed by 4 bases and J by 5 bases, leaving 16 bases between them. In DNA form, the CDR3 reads TGTGCCACCAGTGACTCGACAGCGGCGAGGACCGGGGAGCTGTTTTTT. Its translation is CATSDSTAARTGELFF.

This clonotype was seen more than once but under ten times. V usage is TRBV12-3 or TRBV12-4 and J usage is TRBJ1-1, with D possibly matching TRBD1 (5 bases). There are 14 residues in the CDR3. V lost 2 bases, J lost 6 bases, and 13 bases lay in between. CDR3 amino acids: CASSLHQGVPEAFF. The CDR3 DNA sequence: TGTGCCAGCAGTTTACATCAGGGCGTCCCTGAAGCTTTCTTT.

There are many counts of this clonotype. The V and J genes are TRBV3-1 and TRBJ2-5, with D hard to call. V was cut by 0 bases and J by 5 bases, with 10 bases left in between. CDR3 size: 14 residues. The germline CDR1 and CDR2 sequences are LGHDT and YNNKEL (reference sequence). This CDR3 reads CASSQDVLRETQYF. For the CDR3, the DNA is TGTGCCAGCAGCCAAGACGTATTGAGGGAGACCCAGTACTTC.

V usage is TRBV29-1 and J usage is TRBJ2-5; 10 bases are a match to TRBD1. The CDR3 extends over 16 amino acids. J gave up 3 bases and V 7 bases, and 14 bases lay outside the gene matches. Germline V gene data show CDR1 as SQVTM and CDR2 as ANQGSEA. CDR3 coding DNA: TGCAGCGGCCTGGACAGGGGGACGACTGGGGAAGAGACCCAGTACTTC. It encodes CSGLDRGTTGEETQYF.

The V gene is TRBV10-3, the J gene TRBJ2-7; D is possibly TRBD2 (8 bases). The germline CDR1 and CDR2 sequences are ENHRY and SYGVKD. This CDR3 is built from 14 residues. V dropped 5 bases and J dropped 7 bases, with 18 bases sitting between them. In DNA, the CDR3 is TGTGCCATCAGTAGGGGAGGGGGCGGGGGGGAGCAGTACTTC. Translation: CAISRGGGGGEQYF.

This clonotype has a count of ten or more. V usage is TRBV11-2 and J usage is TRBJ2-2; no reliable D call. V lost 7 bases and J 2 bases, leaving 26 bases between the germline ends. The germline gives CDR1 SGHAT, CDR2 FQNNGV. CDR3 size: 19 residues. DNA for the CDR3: TGTGCCAGCACTCTGTTGCAGATCAGCAGCGACGTCAACACCGGGGAGCTGTTTTTT. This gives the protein CASTLLQISSDVNTGELFF.

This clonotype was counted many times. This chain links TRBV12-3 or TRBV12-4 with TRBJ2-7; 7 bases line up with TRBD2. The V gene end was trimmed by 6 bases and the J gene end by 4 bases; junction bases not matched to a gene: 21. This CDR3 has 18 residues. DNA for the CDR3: TGTGCCAGCAGCTTAACATTATTGGCTAGCGGAATTATATACGAGCAGTACTTC. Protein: CASSLTLLASGIIYEQYF.

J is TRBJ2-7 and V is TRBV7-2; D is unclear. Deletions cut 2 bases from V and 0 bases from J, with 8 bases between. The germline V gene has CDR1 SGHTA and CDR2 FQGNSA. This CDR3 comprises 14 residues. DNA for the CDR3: TGTGCCAGCAGCTTATACTTGAACTCCTACGAGCAGTACTTC. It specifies CASSLYLNSYEQYF.

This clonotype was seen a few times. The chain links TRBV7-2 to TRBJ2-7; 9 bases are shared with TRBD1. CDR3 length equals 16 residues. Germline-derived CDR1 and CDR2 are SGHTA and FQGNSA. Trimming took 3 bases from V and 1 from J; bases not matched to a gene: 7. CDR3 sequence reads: CASSFADRGDSYEQYF. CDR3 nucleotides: TGTGCCAGCAGCTTTGCCGACAGGGGGGATTCCTACGAGCAGTACTTC.

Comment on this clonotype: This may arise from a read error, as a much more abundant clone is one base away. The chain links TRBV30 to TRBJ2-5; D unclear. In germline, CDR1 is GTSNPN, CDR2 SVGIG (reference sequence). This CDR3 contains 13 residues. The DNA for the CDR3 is TGTGCCCGGAGTCCTCGTCAATGGGGGACCCAGTACTTC. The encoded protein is CARSPRQWGTQYF.

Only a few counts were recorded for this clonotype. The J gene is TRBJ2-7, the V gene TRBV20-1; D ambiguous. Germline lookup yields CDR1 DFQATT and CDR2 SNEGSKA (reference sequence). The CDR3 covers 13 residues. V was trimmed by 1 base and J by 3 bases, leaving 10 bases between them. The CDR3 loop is CSARVGTYYEQYF. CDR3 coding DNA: TGCAGTGCTAGAGTGGGCACTTACTACGAGCAGTACTTC.

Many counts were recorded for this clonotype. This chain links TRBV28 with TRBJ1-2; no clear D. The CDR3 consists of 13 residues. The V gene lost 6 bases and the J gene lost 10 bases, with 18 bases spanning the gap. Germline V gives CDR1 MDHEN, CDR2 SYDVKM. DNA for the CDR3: TGTGCCAGCAGGCCCCCCGCGTCATCCCTCTACACCTTC. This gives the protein CASRPPASSLYTF.

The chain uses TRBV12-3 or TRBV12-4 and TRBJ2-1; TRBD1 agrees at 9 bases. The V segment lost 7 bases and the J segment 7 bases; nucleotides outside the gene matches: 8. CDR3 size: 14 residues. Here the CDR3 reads CASTPGTGPNEQFF. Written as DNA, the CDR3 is TGTGCCAGCACCCCTGGGACAGGGCCGAATGAGCAGTTCTTC.